These 28 T cell receptor beta chains were all obtained from the same sample, sequenced in a study of blood T cell repertoires in COVID-19 (dated by TCRdb to 2019 to 2021). The library was built by means of the immunoSEQ multiplex PCR assay. TCRdb took this table from immuneACCESS and kept in-frame rearrangements with V and J called. Such tables lack part of the clones; where checked against another copy, unresolved V genes explain under half of the gap, and the rest is unexplained. This sample lists just under 250,000 clones; around 89% were detected once. Clones ranked in the top ten supply roughly 3.7% of the sample. Sequenced sample: PBMCs or T cells enriched from blood (not recorded which). Every receptor here comes from a woman aged 25 to 39 who had recovered from COVID-19.

The rearrangement links TRBV9 to TRBJ2-2; 10 positions agree with TRBD1. The germline gives CDR1 SGDLS, CDR2 YYNGEE. J was trimmed by 2 bases and V by 4 bases; bases with no gene match: 14. CDR3 size: 19 residues. Here the CDR3 reads CASSLTPGQGPFNTGELFF. CDR3 DNA sequence: TGTGCCAGCAGCCTCACCCCGGGACAGGGGCCGTTCAACACCGGGGAGCTGTTTTTT. Full variable domain (outside the CDR3, taken from reference TRBV9 and TRBJ2-2): DSGVTQTPKHLITATGQRVTLRCSPRSGDLSVYWYQQSLDQGLQFLIQYYNGEERAKGNILERFSAQQFPDLHSELNLSSLELGDSALYFCASSLTPGQGPFNTGELFFGEGSRLTVL.

The J gene is TRBJ1-4, the V gene TRBV13; D call uncertain. Germline CDR1 and CDR2: PRHDT and FYEKMQ (reference sequence). This CDR3 comprises 15 residues. V was pared by 0 bases and J by 5 bases, with 10 bases between. The CDR3 region has the DNA TGTGCCAGCAGCTTAGGATGGTCGGAGAATGAAAAACTGTTTTTT. It encodes CASSLGWSENEKLFF.

In its sample, this clone was seen once. This chain connects TRBV7-3 to TRBJ1-1; 10 nucleotides match TRBD1. CDR1 is SGHTA, CDR2 FQGTGA, per germline. The CDR3 is 15 amino acids. The trim removed 5 bases at V and 5 bases at J, leaving 8 bases unmatched. CDR3 sequence (DNA): TGTGCCAGCAGCACAAACGGACAGGGGGGAACTGAAGCTTTCTTT. Translating gives CASSTNGQGGTEAFF.

V is TRBV30 and J is TRBJ1-1, with TRBD1 matching 7 bases. The ends lost 3 bases at V and 4 bases at J; junction bases unmatched: 8. Germline CDR1 reads GTSNPN; CDR2 reads SVGIG (reference sequence). CDR3 length: 14 amino acids. The CDR3, as DNA: TGTGCCTGGAGCAGGTCAGGGGGTATCACTGAAGCTTTCTTT. Translated, it gives CAWSRSGGITEAFF.

The J gene is TRBJ2-7, the V gene TRBV7-9; 9 bases fit TRBD1. Germline V gene data show CDR1 as SEHNR and CDR2 as FQNEAQ (reference sequence). The CDR3 contains 15 residues. V was clipped by 0 bases and J by 10 bases; unmatched bases: 10. This CDR3 is CASSLAGQGGLAQYF. CDR3 nucleotides: TGTGCCAGCAGCTTAGCGGGACAGGGAGGTCTGGCTCAGTACTTC.

V usage is TRBV6-1 and J usage is TRBJ1-1; D unresolved. The V end lost 2 bases, the J end lost 7 bases, and 8 bases lay between the germline ends. Germline CDR1 is MNHNS and CDR2 is SASEGT. CDR3 size: 12 residues. As DNA, the CDR3 is TGTGCCAGCAGTGAAAGGAGGGTTGAAGCTTTCTTT. Protein sequence: CASSERRVEAFF.

This clone was seen only a few times. The chain employs TRBV28 and TRBJ1-5, with D hard to call. This CDR3 contains 12 residues. The germline CDR1 and CDR2 sequences are MDHEN and SYDVKM. V lost 7 bases and J lost 1, with 5 bases in between. The CDR3 here is CASMRSNQPQHF. DNA of the CDR3: TGTGCCAGCATGAGAAGCAATCAGCCCCAGCATTTT.

CDR3 in amino acids: CASSPQGAGYGYTF. The CDR3 DNA reads as TGTGCCAGCAGTCCACAGGGGGCTGGCTATGGCTACACCTTC. The chain employs TRBV7-2 and TRBJ1-2; 9 bases agree with TRBD1. The V segment lost 6 bases and the J segment 4 bases; nucleotides outside the gene matches: 6. There are 14 residues in the CDR3. The V gene's germline CDR1 is SGHTA and CDR2 FQGNSA.

The J gene is TRBJ2-1, the V gene TRBV7-3; 9 bases align to TRBD2. CDR3 length: 15 amino acids. Germline assignment: CDR1 SGHTA and CDR2 FQGTGA. Trimming removed 1 base from V and 7 bases from J; junction bases left unmatched: 5. CDR3: CASSLRLAELNEQFF. Written as DNA, the CDR3 is TGTGCCAGCAGCTTAAGACTAGCGGAGCTAAATGAGCAGTTCTTC.

The chain employs TRBV19 and TRBJ2-3, with D perhaps matching TRBD2 (5 bases). V was clipped by 11 bases and J by 0 bases, with 9 bases between them. Germline CDR1 and CDR2: LNHDA and SQIVND (reference sequence). CDR3 length: 12 residues. CDR3 protein: CARGRSTDTQYF. DNA of the CDR3: TGTGCCCGAGGGCGTAGCACAGATACGCAGTATTTT.

The chain recombines TRBV28 with TRBJ1-5; tentative D call: TRBD1 (5 bases). The CDR3 has 11 amino acids. V lost 5 bases and J 14 bases, leaving 13 bases between the germline ends. The germline CDR1 and CDR2 sequences are MDHEN and SYDVKM. The CDR3 loop is CASSLGVLKHF. The CDR3 nucleotides are TGTGCCAGCAGTCTAGGGGTTCTTAAGCATTTT.

The rearrangement links TRBV28 to TRBJ2-5, with 10 bases fitting TRBD2. Germline CDR1 is MDHEN and CDR2 is SYDVKM. V lost 7 bases to trimming and J lost 4 bases; unmatched junction nucleotides: 6. The CDR3 spans 14 residues. The CDR3 region has the DNA TGTGCCAGCATGCCGCCTAGCGGGAGAGAGACCCAGTACTTC. Amino acid sequence: CASMPPSGRETQYF.

The chain combines TRBV7-2 with TRBJ2-3; TRBD2 matches 12 bases. J lost 4 bases, V lost 5 bases, and 7 bases had no gene match. Germline V gives CDR1 SGHTA, CDR2 FQGNSA. The CDR3 has 16 amino acids. The DNA of the CDR3 is TGTGCCAGCAGCGCGCTAGCGGGAGGGCCCGCAGATACGCAGTATTTT. It specifies CASSALAGGPADTQYF.

The rearrangement joins TRBV20-1 to TRBJ1-1; D is ambiguous. V was shortened by 6 bases and J by 3 bases, with 8 bases between the two germline ends. The CDR3 runs to 11 residues. CDR1 is DFQATT and CDR2 is SNEGSKA in the germline V gene (reference sequence). Here the CDR3 DNA reads TGCAGTGCCAGACACTACACTGAAGCTTTCTTT. Protein: CSARHYTEAFF.

The chain is built from TRBV28 and TRBJ2-7; possibly TRBD2 for D (5 bases). Germline values: CDR1 MDHEN, CDR2 SYDVKM. The V and J ends lost 6 bases and 3 bases respectively, with 6 bases between them. This CDR3 is 11 amino acids long. For the CDR3, the DNA is TGTGCCAGCAGAGGAGGCTACGAGCAGTACTTC. Translating it yields CASRGGYEQYF.

The CDR3 DNA is TGTGCCAGCAGCCCCCGACTGCTGAACACTGAAGCTTTCTTT. The encoded protein is CASSPRLLNTEAFF. The V gene is TRBV28, the J gene TRBJ1-1; D remains ambiguous. Germline V lookup: CDR1 MDHEN, CDR2 SYDVKM. V lost 6 bases to trimming and J lost 0 bases, with 11 bases between them. The CDR3 has 14 amino acids.

The V and J genes are TRBV29-1 and TRBJ2-1, with 11 bases matching TRBD1. CDR3 length: 14 residues. Germline trimming cut 7 bases from V and 8 bases from J; bases unmatched to any gene: 10. CDR1 and CDR2 (germline): SQVTM, ANQGSEA. The CDR3 is CSGIRDRGLHEQFF. The CDR3 bases are TGCAGCGGGATTCGGGACAGGGGGTTACATGAGCAGTTCTTC.

This chain uses TRBV19 with TRBJ1-1, with a possible D match to TRBD1 (5 bases). Germline lookup yields CDR1 LNHDA and CDR2 SQIVND (reference sequence). Trimming shortened V by 10 bases and J by 0 bases, and 21 bases separated the two germline ends. CDR3 length: 16 amino acids. CDR3 loop: CATTTLGGSLNTEAFF. The CDR3 DNA reads TGTGCCACTACCACATTGGGGGGAAGTTTGAACACTGAAGCTTTCTTT.

The chain recombines TRBV28 with TRBJ2-3; a weak D match, TRBD2 (6 bases). The CDR3 sequence is 17 residues long. Looked up from germline, CDR1 is MDHEN and CDR2 is SYDVKM. V lost 4 bases to trimming and J lost 4 bases, with 21 bases between them. As DNA, the CDR3 is TGTGCCAGCAGTTCCTCCCTTTCGGGGGAGGTGGCAGATACGCAGTATTTT. Protein product: CASSSSLSGEVADTQYF.

The chain combines TRBV7-3 with TRBJ1-1; D is undetermined. Deletions cut 5 bases from V and 1 base from J, with 11 bases between. This CDR3 spans 14 amino acids. In germline, CDR1 is SGHTA, CDR2 FQGTGA. This CDR3 is CASSPGPGNTEAFF. CDR3 DNA sequence: TGTGCCAGCAGCCCCGGTCCGGGGAACACTGAAGCTTTCTTT. Complete variable domain (other parts from reference TRBV7-3 and TRBJ1-1): GAGVSQTPSNKVTEKGKYVELRCDPISGHTALYWYRQSLGQGPEFLIYFQGTGAADDSGLPNDRFFAVRPEGSVSTLKIQRTERGDSAVYLCASSPGPGNTEAFFGQGTRLTVV.

The rearrangement uses TRBV19 and TRBJ2-3; 14 bases fit TRBD2. Germline-derived CDR1 and CDR2 are LNHDA and SQIVND (reference sequence). This CDR3 has 16 residues. After removal of 5 bases from V and 6 bases from J, the junction contained 7 bases not matched to a gene. The CDR3 DNA reads TGTGCCAGTAGTGAGACTAGCGGGAGGGCCCGTGATACGCAGTATTTT. Protein sequence: CASSETSGRARDTQYF.

The chain links TRBV6-2 or TRBV6-3 to TRBJ2-1; a weak D match, TRBD1 (5 bases). In germline, CDR1 is MNHEY, CDR2 SVGEGT. V lost 2 bases and J 4 bases, leaving 12 bases between the germline ends. The CDR3 is made up of 15 amino acids. CDR3 in DNA: TGTGCCAGCAGTTACGACAGTTTGCCTTACAATGAGCAGTTCTTC. Translated: CASSYDSLPYNEQFF.

The gene calls are TRBV13 and TRBJ1-1; 7 nucleotides align to TRBD1. Per the germline V gene, CDR1 is PRHDT and CDR2 is FYEKMQ (reference sequence). The V gene end was trimmed by 3 bases and the J gene end by 6 bases; junction bases not matched to a gene: 7. This CDR3 is 14 amino acids long. Here the CDR3 reads CASSFDREIPEAFF. The CDR3 region has the DNA TGTGCCAGCAGCTTCGACAGGGAAATCCCTGAAGCTTTCTTT.

V and J are TRBV29-1 and TRBJ1-2, with D possibly matching TRBD1 (5 bases). The V gene's germline CDR1 is SQVTM and CDR2 ANQGSEA. The V end was cut by 0 bases, the J end by 8 bases, with 16 bases between. The length of the CDR3 is 14 residues. This chain's CDR3 is CSVEDGQGLYGYTF. CDR3 in DNA: TGCAGCGTTGAAGATGGCCAGGGACTATACGGCTACACCTTC.

This clone was picked up one time. J is TRBJ2-3 and V is TRBV28, with 12 bases lining up with TRBD2. The CDR3 runs to 18 residues. CDR1 and CDR2 (germline): MDHEN, SYDVKM. V was clipped by 6 bases and J by 4 bases; unmatched bases: 14. CDR3 coding DNA: TGTGCCAGCAGCCTATCCCTGACTAGCGGGAGCAGGTCAGATACGCAGTATTTT. Protein: CASSLSLTSGSRSDTQYF.

This chain connects TRBV7-2 to TRBJ2-3, with 7 bases lining up with TRBD2. Germline V CDR1 and CDR2: SGHTA, FQGNSA. After removal of 1 base from V and 0 bases from J, the junction contained 4 bases not matched to a gene. The CDR3 length is 16 residues. CDR3: CASSLGLAASTDTQYF. CDR3 bases: TGTGCCAGCAGCTTAGGGCTAGCGGCTAGCACAGATACGCAGTATTTT.

The V and J genes are TRBV11-3 and TRBJ2-3, with TRBD2 matching over 7 bases. There are 14 residues in the CDR3. Germline CDR1 and CDR2: SGHNT and YENEEA. Trimming at V came to 1 base and at J to 4 bases, leaving 2 bases not matched to a gene. The CDR3 sequence: CASSLGLAADTQYF. As DNA, the CDR3 is TGTGCCAGCAGCTTAGGACTAGCTGCAGATACGCAGTATTTT. Supplemented by reference TRBV11-3 and TRBJ2-3, the full variable domain reads EAGVVQSPRYKIIEKKQPVAFWCNPISGHNTLYWYLQNLGQGPELLIRYENEEAVDDSQLPKDRFSAERLKGVDSTLKIQPAELGDSAVYLCASSLGLAADTQYFGPGTRLTVL.

This clone was seen once. This chain uses TRBV18 with TRBJ1-3; D is undetermined. The ends were cut back, 5 bases at V and 2 bases at J, with 13 bases in the middle. Per the germline V gene, CDR1 is KGHSH and CDR2 is LQKENI. The CDR3 loop spans 15 amino acids. CDR3 in amino acids: CASSATILPGNTIYF. For the CDR3, the DNA is TGTGCCAGCTCAGCTACGATCCTGCCTGGAAACACCATATATTTT.